The sequence of this T cell receptor (beta chain) was determined in a study of blood T cell repertoires in COVID-19. Germline V lookup: CDR1 SGHVS, CDR2 FQNEAQ. V gave up 5 bases and J gave up 6 bases; unmatched junction bases: 13. The CDR3 totals 16 residues. Assay: immunoSEQ multiplex PCR; the TCRdb copy retains only in-frame clones and omits some. The table shows more than 85,000 clones, with around four fifths occurring only once. The sequencing sample was made of peripheral blood. The TCR originated in a human donor in a cohort sampled during active COVID-19. V gene TRBV7-8 combines with J gene TRBJ2-3, with 8 bases fitting TRBD2. The chain's CDR3 is CASSQRTSREGDTQYF. CDR3 nucleotides: TGTGCCAGCAGCCAAAGGACTAGCCGAGAGGGGGATACGCAGTATTTT.